This T cell receptor beta chain derives from a study of T-cell reconstitution after alpha-beta-depleted transplantation in children. The length of the CDR3 is 15 residues. The V gene's germline CDR1 is SEHNR and CDR2 FQNEAQ (reference sequence). Trimming pared 5 bases from V and 0 bases from J, leaving 13 bases between. Unique molecular identifiers were used to barcode this TCRbeta library. MiXCR, run by TCRdb on the PCR reads, gives a single entry per CDR3 protein. This sample has fewer than 550,000 distinct CDR3 sequences, with 10% to 12% found just once. The chain is built from TRBV7-9 and TRBJ2-5, with unresolved D. This receptor was identified in a female patient aged 2-9 years who had a stem cell transplant for aplastic anemia, so the T cells may come from the graft donor. The sample was PBMCs, mostly from graft donor cells, taken 180 days after TCRalphabeta/CD19-depleted stem cell transplant. Here the CDR3 DNA reads TGTGCCAGCAGCCCCCCCGCAGCGTACCAAGAGACCCAGTACTTC. Translated, it gives CASSPPAAYQETQYF.